This entry lists 10 T cell receptor beta chains sequenced from one sample in a study of T cells in Graves' hyperthyroidism and ophthalmopathy. What was amplified from RNA transcripts were TCR beta CDR3 regions. The TCR CDR3 first-round RT-PCR relied on the HTBI primer set. MiXCR, applied by TCRdb to the multiplex PCR reads, yields one record per CDR3 protein. Here the sample spans fewer than 550,000 distinct CDR3 sequences, around 24% being singletons. What was sequenced was blood. These receptor sequences come from a young woman with Graves' ophthalmopathy.

J is TRBJ2-2 and V is TRBV20-1; D might be TRBD1 (6 bases). Germline loops: CDR1 DFQATT, CDR2 SNEGSKA (reference sequence). Trimming removed 4 bases at V and 5 bases at J, with 8 bases between. The CDR3 consists of 12 residues. In DNA form, the CDR3 reads TGCAGTGCTACAGGGGATACCGGGGAGCTGTTTTTT. This sequence encodes CSATGDTGELFF.

This clonotype was counted ten times or more. This chain uses TRBV6-1 with TRBJ1-1; D is possibly TRBD1 (5 bases). This CDR3 has 18 residues. Trimming stripped 0 bases from V and 5 bases from J, with 22 bases between. Per germline, CDR1 MNHNS and CDR2 SASEGT. Here the CDR3 reads CASSEAIFQGHVSTEAFF. CDR3 nucleotides: TGTGCCAGCAGTGAAGCGATATTCCAGGGCCATGTTAGTACTGAAGCTTTCTTT.

In the case of this clonotype: Given a much more abundant clone one base away, this may be a read error. The gene calls are TRBV15 and TRBJ1-5, with D possibly being TRBD1 (5 bases). Germline-derived CDR1 and CDR2 are LNHNV and YYDKDF (reference sequence). This CDR3 comprises 15 residues. CDR3 amino acids: CVTSRDRGGNQPQHF. The CDR3 DNA follows: TGTGTCACCAGCAGAGATCGGGGCGGCAATCAGCCCCAGCATTTT.

The gene calls are TRBV12-3 or TRBV12-4 and TRBJ1-1; D is undetermined. Trimming stripped 6 bases from V and 1 base from J, with 6 bases between. CDR3 length: 12 residues. CDR3 amino acids: CASRNKNTEAFF. The CDR3 region has the DNA TGTGCCAGCAGAAACAAGAACACTGAAGCTTTCTTT.

This clonotype showed up many times. The chain carries TRBV12-3 or TRBV12-4 and TRBJ1-2; D is ambiguous. V shed 5 bases and J shed 4 bases, with 11 bases lying between them. The CDR3 is made up of 13 amino acids. CDR3 sequence reads: CASSKTETYGYTF. In nucleotides, the CDR3 is TGTGCCAGCAGTAAGACCGAAACCTATGGCTACACCTTC.

The sample holds a few counts of this clonotype. The rearrangement uses TRBV5-1 and TRBJ1-2; TRBD1 might be the D (6 bases). The CDR3 covers 14 residues. V was shortened by 3 bases and J by 8 bases, with 17 bases between the two germline ends. CDR1 and CDR2 (germline): SGHRS, YFSETQ. In nucleotides, the CDR3 is TGCGCCAGCAGCTCCACGGGGGCGGCCGGCGGCTACACCTTC. It is translated as CASSSTGAAGGYTF.

The V call is TRBV29-1, the J call TRBJ2-7; 9 bases align to TRBD1. V shed 5 bases and J 5 bases; nucleotides not matched to a gene: 10. The V gene's germline CDR1 is SQVTM and CDR2 ANQGSEA. CDR3 length: 14 residues. For the CDR3, the DNA is TGCAGCGTTTCTCCGGGACAGGGAACCGACGAGCAGTACTTC. Its protein product is CSVSPGQGTDEQYF.

The table lists this clonotype with many counts. This sequence joins TRBV5-1 and TRBJ1-1; D call uncertain. Germline V CDR1 and CDR2: SGHRS, YFSETQ. Trimming pared 0 bases from V and 0 bases from J, leaving 9 bases between. The CDR3 is 15 amino acids. The CDR3 nucleotides are TGCGCCAGCAGCTTGGGCCCAGAGATGAACACTGAAGCTTTCTTT. This gives the protein CASSLGPEMNTEAFF.

In DNA, the CDR3 is TGTGCTAGTGGTTCGACCTACTATGGCTACACCTTC. This gives the protein CASGSTYYGYTF. The chain employs TRBV12-5 and TRBJ1-2; D gene ambiguous. V was cut by 4 bases and J by 3 bases, with 6 bases left in between. The CDR3 sequence is 12 residues long. Germline V gives CDR1 LGHNT, CDR2 FRNRAP.

This clonotype has a handful of counts. The gene calls are TRBV20-1 and TRBJ2-7, with 9 bases lining up with TRBD2. V was pared by 1 base and J by 6 bases, with 10 bases of the junction left unmatched. CDR1 and CDR2 from the germline V gene are DFQATT and SNEGSKA (reference sequence). This CDR3 contains 15 residues. Written as DNA, the CDR3 is TGCAGTGCTAGAGGAGGGCAGCGGGGGGCCCTCGAGCAGTACTTC. Translated: CSARGGQRGALEQYF.